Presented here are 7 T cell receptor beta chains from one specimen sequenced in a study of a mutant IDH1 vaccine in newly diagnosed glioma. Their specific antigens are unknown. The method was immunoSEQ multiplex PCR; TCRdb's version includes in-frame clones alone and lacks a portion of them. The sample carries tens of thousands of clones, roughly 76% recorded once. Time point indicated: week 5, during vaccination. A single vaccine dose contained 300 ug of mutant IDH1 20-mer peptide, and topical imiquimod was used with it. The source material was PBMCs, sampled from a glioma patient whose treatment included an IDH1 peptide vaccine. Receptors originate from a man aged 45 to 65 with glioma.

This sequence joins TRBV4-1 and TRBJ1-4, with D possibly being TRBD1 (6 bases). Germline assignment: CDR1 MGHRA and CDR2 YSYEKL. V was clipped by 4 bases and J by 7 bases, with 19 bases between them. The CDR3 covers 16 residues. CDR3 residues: CASSRGGDRQTEKLFF. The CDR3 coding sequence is TGCGCCAGCAGCCGGGGGGGCGACCGACAAACTGAAAAACTGTTTTTT.

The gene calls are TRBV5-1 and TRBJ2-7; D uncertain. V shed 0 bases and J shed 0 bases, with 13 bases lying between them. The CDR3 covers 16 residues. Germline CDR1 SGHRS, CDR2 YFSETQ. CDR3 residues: CASSLGVEATSYEQYF. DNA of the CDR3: TGCGCCAGCAGCTTGGGAGTAGAGGCGACCTCCTACGAGCAGTACTTC.

Written as DNA, the CDR3 is TGTGCCAGCAGCTCGAGGACGGACTTAGGCTACACCTTC. Amino acids: CASSSRTDLGYTF. The rearrangement uses TRBV7-9 and TRBJ1-2; D not resolved. Germline-derived CDR1 and CDR2 are SEHNR and FQNEAQ (reference sequence). Between the trimmed V and J ends, which lost 4 bases and 8 bases, there was a span of 14 bases. The CDR3 runs to 13 residues.

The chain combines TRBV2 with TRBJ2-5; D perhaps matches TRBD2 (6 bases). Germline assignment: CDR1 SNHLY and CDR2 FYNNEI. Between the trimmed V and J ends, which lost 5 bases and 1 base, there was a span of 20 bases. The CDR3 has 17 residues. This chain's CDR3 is CASSNTPGLMIQETQYF. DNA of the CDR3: TGTGCCAGCAGTAATACCCCGGGACTCATGATCCAAGAGACCCAGTACTTC.

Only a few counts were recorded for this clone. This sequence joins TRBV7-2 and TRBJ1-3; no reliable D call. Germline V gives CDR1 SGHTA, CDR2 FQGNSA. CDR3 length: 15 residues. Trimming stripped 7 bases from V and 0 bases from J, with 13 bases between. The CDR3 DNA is TGTGCCAGCACACAGACCCCTCGCTCTGGAAACACCATATATTTT. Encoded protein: CASTQTPRSGNTIYF.

In DNA, the CDR3 is TGTGCCAGCAGTTCGGGACTCAACAATGAGCAGTTCTTC. Translated, it gives CASSSGLNNEQFF. This rearrangement joins TRBV27 to TRBJ2-1, with D perhaps matching TRBD2 (6 bases). The ends were cut back, 4 bases at V and 5 bases at J, with 9 bases in the middle. The CDR3 runs to 13 residues. Germline loops: CDR1 MNHEY, CDR2 SMNVEV (reference sequence).

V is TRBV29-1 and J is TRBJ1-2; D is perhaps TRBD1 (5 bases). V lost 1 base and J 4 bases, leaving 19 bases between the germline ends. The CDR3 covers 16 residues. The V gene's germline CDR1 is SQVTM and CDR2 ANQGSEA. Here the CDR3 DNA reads TGCAGCGTTGAAGCCGGGCCGCCCGAGGGGTTCTATGGCTACACCTTC. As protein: CSVEAGPPEGFYGYTF. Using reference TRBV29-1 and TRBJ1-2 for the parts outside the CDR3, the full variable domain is SAVISQKPSRDICQRGTSLTIQCQVDSQVTMMFWYRQQPGQSLTLIATANQGSEATYESGFVIDKFPISRPNLTFSTLTVSNMSPEDSSIYLCSVEAGPPEGFYGYTFGSGTRLTVV.